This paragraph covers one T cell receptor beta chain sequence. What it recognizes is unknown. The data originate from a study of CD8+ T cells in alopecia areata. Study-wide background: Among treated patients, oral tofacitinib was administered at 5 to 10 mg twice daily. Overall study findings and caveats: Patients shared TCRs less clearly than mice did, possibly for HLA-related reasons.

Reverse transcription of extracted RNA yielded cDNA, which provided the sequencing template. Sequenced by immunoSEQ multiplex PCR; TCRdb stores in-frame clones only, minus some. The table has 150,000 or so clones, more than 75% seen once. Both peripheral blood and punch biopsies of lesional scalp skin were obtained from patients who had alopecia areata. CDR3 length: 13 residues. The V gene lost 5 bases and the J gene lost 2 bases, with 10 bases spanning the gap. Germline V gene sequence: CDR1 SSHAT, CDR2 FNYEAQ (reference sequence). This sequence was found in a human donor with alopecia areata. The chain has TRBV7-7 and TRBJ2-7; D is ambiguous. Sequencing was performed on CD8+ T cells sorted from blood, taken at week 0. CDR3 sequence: CASSVQDTYEQYF. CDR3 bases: TGTGCCAGCAGCGTCCAGGATACCTACGAGCAGTACTTC. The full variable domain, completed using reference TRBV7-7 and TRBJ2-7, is GAGVSQSPRYKVTKRGQDVTLRCDPISSHATLYWYQQALGQGPEFLTYFNYEAQPDKSGLPSDRFSAERPEGSISTLTIQRTEQRDSAMYRCASSVQDTYEQYFGPGTRLTVT.